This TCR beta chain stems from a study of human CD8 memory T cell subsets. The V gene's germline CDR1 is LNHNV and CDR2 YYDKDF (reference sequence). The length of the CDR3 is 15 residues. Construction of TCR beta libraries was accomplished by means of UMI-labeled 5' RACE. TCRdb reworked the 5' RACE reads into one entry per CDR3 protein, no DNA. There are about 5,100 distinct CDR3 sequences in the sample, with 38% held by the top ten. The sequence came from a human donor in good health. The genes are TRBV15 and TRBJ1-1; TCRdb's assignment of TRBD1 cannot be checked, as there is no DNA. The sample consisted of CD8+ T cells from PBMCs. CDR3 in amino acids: CATSSLTQGQGRAFF.